The present T cell receptor (beta chain) was sequenced within a study of Ad26.COV2.S vaccination and SARS-CoV-2 variants. Study-wide background: By the intramuscular route, Ad26.COV2.S was given once, or twice 56 days apart. General study points: Non-spike TCR breadth was similar in vaccine and placebo recipients.

The CDR3 is made up of 16 amino acids. Looked up from germline, CDR1 is KGHSH and CDR2 is LQKENI. After removal of 3 bases from V and 2 bases from J, the junction contained 8 bases not matched to a gene. As for this clone: The antigen remains undetermined.

Sequenced by immunoSEQ multiplex PCR; TCRdb stores in-frame clones only, minus some. This sample yields 400,000 to 450,000 clones, of which 92% are seen a single time; under 2% belongs to the top ten. Treatment indicated: some 20 received Ad26.COV2.S at low or high dose, single or two shots; about 5 received placebo; per-sample allocation not given. Vaccine and placebo recipients were sampled on day 63 after the first injection. The shot given was an Ad26 vector that makes Wuhan-strain SARS-CoV-2 spike. The receptor was isolated from a person aged 18 to 59 who received the Ad26.COV2.S COVID-19 vaccine or a placebo. The chain couples TRBV18 to TRBJ2-3; 7 bases agree with TRBD2. The sample in question was peripheral blood, obtained in a trial of Ad26.COV2.S vaccine versus placebo. The CDR3 DNA sequence: TGTGCCAGCTCACCCCGACTAGCCCTCCCCACAGATACGCAGTATTTT. Protein product: CASSPRLALPTDTQYF. Based on the CDR3 plus reference TRBV18 and TRBJ2-3, the full variable domain is NAGVMQNPRHLVRRRGQEARLRCSPMKGHSHVYWYRQLPEEGLKFMVYLQKENIIDESGMPKERFSAEFPKEGPSILRIQQVVRGDSAAYFCASSPRLALPTDTQYFGPGTRLTVL.